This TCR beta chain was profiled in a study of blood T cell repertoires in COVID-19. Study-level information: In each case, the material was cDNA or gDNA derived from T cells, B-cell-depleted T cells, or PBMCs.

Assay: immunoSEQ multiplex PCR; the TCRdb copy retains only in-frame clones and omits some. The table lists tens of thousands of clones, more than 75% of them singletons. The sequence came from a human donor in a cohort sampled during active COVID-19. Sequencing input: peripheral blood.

CDR3: CASWLIRYRVWNSPLHF. CDR3 in DNA: TGTGCCAGTTGGTTAATTCGGTACAGGGTATGGAATTCACCCCTCCACTTT. The V call is TRBV19, the J call TRBJ1-6; possible D gene TRBD1, 6 bases. The V end lost 8 bases, the J end lost 7 bases, and 24 bases lay between the germline ends. CDR3 length equals 17 residues. CDR1 and CDR2 (germline): LNHDA, SQIVND (reference sequence).